The next 26 T cell receptor beta chains were all read from a single sample in a study of T cells in Graves' hyperthyroidism and ophthalmopathy. Amplified TCR beta CDR3 regions came from RNA transcripts. A first-round RT-PCR of the TCR CDR3 used the HTBI primer set. TCRdb analysed the multiplex PCR reads with MiXCR anew, one entry per CDR3 protein. The sample records 350,000 to 400,000 distinct CDR3 sequences, around a sixth being singletons. Sequencing was carried out using blood. The receptors originated from a man in his late teens or twenties with Graves' ophthalmopathy.

In this sample, this clonotype turned up many times. V and J are TRBV28 and TRBJ1-1; the D gene is possibly TRBD1 (6 bases). Looked up from germline, CDR1 is MDHEN and CDR2 is SYDVKM. The CDR3 totals 16 residues. V was trimmed by 0 bases and J by 5 bases, leaving 16 bases between them. CDR3 loop: CASSLWGGGRRTEAFF. CDR3 nucleotides: TGTGCCAGCAGTTTATGGGGGGGGGGGCGGCGGACTGAAGCTTTCTTT.

This clonotype has a count of ten or more. This rearrangement joins TRBV7-2 to TRBJ2-1; D unresolved. This CDR3 contains 15 residues. Germline V gene data show CDR1 as SGHTA and CDR2 as FQGNSA. Trimming removed 3 bases from V and 8 bases from J, with 17 bases in between. This CDR3 is CASSLDGFRADEQFF. The CDR3 DNA follows: TGTGCCAGCAGCTTGGACGGCTTTAGGGCCGATGAGCAGTTCTTC.

The genes are TRBV7-2 and TRBJ2-2; 10 nucleotides agree with TRBD2. The J segment lost 2 bases and the V segment lost 3 bases, leaving 6 bases of the junction unmatched. The germline V gene encodes CDR1 SGHTA and CDR2 FQGNSA. The CDR3 contains 17 residues. CDR3 coding DNA: TGTGCCAGCAGCTTTGGACTAGCGGTGATCAACACCGGGGAGCTGTTTTTT. This encodes CASSFGLAVINTGELFF.

V and J are TRBV2 and TRBJ2-2, with TRBD2 matching 8 bases. The CDR3 is 15 amino acids. Germline CDR1 reads SNHLY; CDR2 reads FYNNEI. V lost 8 bases and J lost 3; bases outside the gene matches: 8. CDR3 amino acids: CASCPHGGDTGELFF. The DNA for the CDR3 is TGTGCCAGCTGCCCGCACGGGGGGGACACCGGGGAGCTGTTTTTT.

This clonotype was detected only a few times. This rearrangement joins TRBV5-6 to TRBJ1-6; 12 bases are a match to TRBD1. With V trimmed by 4 bases and J by 10 bases, 6 bases remained unmatched. CDR3 size: 15 residues. Germline V gene data show CDR1 as SGHDT and CDR2 as YYEEEE. CDR3 in amino acids: CASSGTGGVKSPLHF. The DNA of the CDR3 is TGTGCCAGCAGCGGGACAGGGGGCGTAAAATCACCCCTCCACTTT.

The chain recombines TRBV5-1 with TRBJ2-2; D ambiguous. Trimming stripped 2 bases from V and 2 bases from J, with 4 bases between. CDR1 is SGHRS and CDR2 is YFSETQ in the germline V gene. The CDR3 is made up of 13 amino acids. The CDR3 region has the DNA TGCGCCAGCAGCTTCGACAACACCGGGGAGCTGTTTTTT. Protein product: CASSFDNTGELFF.

In this sample, this clonotype turned up many times. V and J are TRBV7-9 and TRBJ2-5; 10 bases are shared with TRBD2. J gave up 3 bases and V 5 bases, and 12 bases lay outside the gene matches. The CDR3 runs to 17 residues. Germline assignment: CDR1 SEHNR and CDR2 FQNEAQ (reference sequence). The CDR3 here is CASSIKSGLAYEETQYF. The CDR3 nucleotides read TGTGCCAGCAGCATAAAATCGGGACTAGCGTATGAAGAGACCCAGTACTTC.

This clonotype has ten or more counts. The J gene is TRBJ1-1, the V gene TRBV20-1, with D possibly being TRBD1 (5 bases). The CDR3 sequence is 13 residues long. Between the trimmed V and J ends, which lost 4 bases and 6 bases, there was a span of 15 bases. Germline V gene sequence: CDR1 DFQATT, CDR2 SNEGSKA (reference sequence). The chain's CDR3 is CSAIRDPMAEAFF. The CDR3 DNA reads TGCAGTGCTATCCGGGACCCCATGGCTGAAGCTTTCTTT.

The V call is TRBV18, the J call TRBJ2-1; D may be TRBD1 (5 bases). Trimming pared 3 bases from V and 3 bases from J, leaving 12 bases between. CDR1 is KGHSH and CDR2 is LQKENI in the germline V gene. This CDR3 region has 15 residues. CDR3 loop: CASSPTLGVYNEQFF. In DNA, the CDR3 is TGTGCCAGCTCACCTACATTAGGGGTCTACAATGAGCAGTTCTTC.

In this sample, this clonotype turned up once. A much larger clone lies one base from this, so it may be a read error. The conserved phenylalanine or tryptophan normally closing the CDR3 is absent here, so this likely arose from a read error. This chain connects TRBV7-2 to TRBJ2-7; D is undetermined. V lost 5 bases and J 3 bases, leaving 8 bases between the germline ends. The CDR3 sequence is 12 residues long. Germline assignment: CDR1 SGHTA and CDR2 FQGNSA. Here the CDR3 reads CASSQTFYEQYL. For the CDR3, the DNA is TGTGCCAGCAGCCAGACATTCTACGAGCAGTACCTC.

The CDR3 nucleotides read TGTGCCAGCAGTCGCCCCGGGACAGGGAGTGAAGGCTACACCTTC. Its translation: CASSRPGTGSEGYTF. The V call is TRBV28, the J call TRBJ1-2; 9 positions match TRBD1. This CDR3 has 15 amino acids. Germline assignment: CDR1 MDHEN and CDR2 SYDVKM. Trimming cost V 5 bases and J 8 bases; bases outside gene matches: 12.

Many counts were recorded for this clonotype. The chain has TRBV9 and TRBJ1-1; TRBD1 might be the D (5 bases). Per the germline V gene, CDR1 is SGDLS and CDR2 is YYNGEE. The CDR3 has 13 residues. V lost 1 base to trimming and J lost 3 bases, with 7 bases between them. CDR3 coding DNA: TGTGCCAGCAGCGTATCGGGGGACACTGAAGCTTTCTTT. Translating gives CASSVSGDTEAFF. Full variable domain (remainder filled in from reference TRBV9 and TRBJ1-1): DSGVTQTPKHLITATGQRVTLRCSPRSGDLSVYWYQQSLDQGLQFLIQYYNGEERAKGNILERFSAQQFPDLHSELNLSSLELGDSALYFCASSVSGDTEAFFGQGTRLTVV.

This chain joins TRBV5-8 and TRBJ2-7; D perhaps matches TRBD1 (6 bases). The CDR3 is 14 amino acids. With 4 bases removed from V and 5 bases from J, the gap between germline ends came to 16 bases. CDR1 is SGHTS, CDR2 YDEGEE, per germline. The CDR3 DNA follows: TGTGCCAGCAGCCTTGGGACATTCGTCGACGAGCAGTACTTC. The encoded protein is CASSLGTFVDEQYF.

The V and J genes are TRBV6-1 and TRBJ2-3; D is unclear. V lost 2 bases and J lost 5, with 17 bases in between. Germline values: CDR1 MNHNS, CDR2 SASEGT. This CDR3 spans 16 amino acids. The DNA for the CDR3 is TGTGCCAGCAGTGAAAGCCCAGCCCAACCCCAAGATACGCAGTATTTT. This gives the protein CASSESPAQPQDTQYF.

This clonotype was seen ten or more times. The rearrangement joins TRBV18 to TRBJ1-1; 7 bases match TRBD1. V lost 5 bases to trimming and J lost 11 bases; unmatched junction nucleotides: 8. Germline V CDR1 and CDR2: KGHSH, LQKENI. The CDR3 is 12 residues long. In nucleotides, the CDR3 is TGTGCCAGCTCAATAAGGACAGGCTCCGCTTTCTTT. Its translation is CASSIRTGSAFF.

This clonotype has a handful of counts. J is TRBJ2-2 and V is TRBV4-2; 10 bases are shared with TRBD2. CDR3 length: 18 amino acids. V gave up 3 bases and J gave up 4 bases; unmatched junction bases: 11. In germline, CDR1 is LGHNA, CDR2 YNFKEQ. CDR3 amino acids: CASSHPLTLAGSTGELFF. CDR3 sequence (DNA): TGTGCCAGCAGCCACCCCTTGACACTAGCGGGGAGCACCGGGGAGCTGTTTTTT.

Ten or more counts support this clonotype. V usage is TRBV27 and J usage is TRBJ2-5, with D possibly being TRBD1 (6 bases). The CDR3 totals 16 residues. The germline gives CDR1 MNHEY, CDR2 SMNVEV (reference sequence). The V end lost 2 bases, the J end lost 2 bases, and 15 bases lay between the germline ends. The CDR3 DNA sequence: TGTGCCAGCAGTTTAGGTCAGGGGTGGGCACAAGAGACCCAGTACTTC. This sequence encodes CASSLGQGWAQETQYF.

This clonotype was seen repeatedly, ten times or more. J is TRBJ2-7 and V is TRBV28; 8 bases line up with TRBD1. There are 14 residues in the CDR3. In germline, CDR1 is MDHEN, CDR2 SYDVKM. The ends lost 5 bases at V and 5 bases at J; junction bases unmatched: 8. CDR3 DNA: TGTGCCAGCAGTCCCGGACAGGGTGAACACGAGCAGTACTTC. This gives the protein CASSPGQGEHEQYF.

V and J are TRBV7-9 and TRBJ1-3; unclear D gene. Germline V gene data show CDR1 as SEHNR and CDR2 as FQNEAQ (reference sequence). V lost 11 bases and J 8 bases, leaving 10 bases between the germline ends. CDR3 size: 10 residues. The CDR3 is CASTGDTIYF. The CDR3 DNA follows: TGTGCCTCAACCGGGGACACCATATATTTT. Drawing the rest from reference TRBV7-9 and TRBJ1-3, the complete variable domain is DTGVSQNPRHKITKRGQNVTFRCDPISEHNRLYWYRQTLGQGPEFLTYFQNEAQLEKSRLLSDRFSAERPKGSFSTLEIQRTEQGDSAMYLCASTGDTIYFGEGSWLTVV.

There are a few counts of this clonotype. The V gene is TRBV10-2, the J gene TRBJ2-1; D is perhaps TRBD1 or TRBD2 (5 bases each). The CDR3 runs 11 residues. Germline V gene data show CDR1 as WSHSY and CDR2 as SAAADI. Trimming shortened V by 3 bases and J by 12 bases, and 9 bases separated the two germline ends. The CDR3 bases are TGCGCCAGCAGTGACGGGGCAGCGCAGTTCTTC. Translating gives CASSDGAAQFF.

The V and J genes are TRBV18 and TRBJ1-1, with D possibly TRBD1 on 6 matching bases. V was trimmed by 3 bases and J by 4 bases, leaving 12 bases between them. The CDR3 sequence is 14 residues long. From germline, CDR1 is KGHSH and CDR2 LQKENI. Written as DNA, the CDR3 is TGTGCCAGCTCACCCAAGGGGGGAGGCACTGAAGCTTTCTTT. Amino acid sequence: CASSPKGGGTEAFF.

Ten or more counts support this clonotype. Here the CDR3 reads CASSFDTQGRGEAFF. The CDR3 DNA reads TGCGCCAGCAGCTTCGACACACAGGGGCGGGGTGAAGCTTTCTTT. The gene calls are TRBV5-1 and TRBJ1-1; 7 bases fit TRBD1. This CDR3 comprises 15 residues. The germline CDR1 and CDR2 sequences are SGHRS and YFSETQ. V was pared by 2 bases and J by 7 bases, with 11 bases of the junction left unmatched.

This clonotype was observed a single time. The chain has TRBV20-1 and TRBJ2-5; perhaps TRBD2 as D (5 bases). The CDR3 sequence is 17 residues long. V was cut by 0 bases and J by 5 bases, with 22 bases left in between. CDR1 and CDR2 (germline): DFQATT, SNEGSKA (reference sequence). Here the CDR3 reads CSARDFGLASPQETQYF. The CDR3, as DNA: TGCAGTGCTAGAGATTTCGGGCTAGCATCACCACAGGAGACCCAGTACTTC.

This clonotype has only one observation. This chain links TRBV20-1 with TRBJ2-2, with 8 positions matching TRBD1. Trimming took 6 bases from V and 1 from J; bases not matched to a gene: 4. CDR3 length: 14 residues. CDR1 and CDR2 (germline): DFQATT, SNEGSKA (reference sequence). CDR3 residues: CSAIGTGNTGELFF. In nucleotides, the CDR3 is TGCAGTGCAATCGGGACAGGGAACACCGGGGAGCTGTTTTTT.

A remark on this clonotype: This may come from a read error, since a much larger clone is one base off. V and J are TRBV20-1 and TRBJ2-7; 8 bases align to TRBD2. CDR1 is DFQATT and CDR2 is SNEGSKA in the germline V gene (reference sequence). This CDR3 has 11 residues. V lost 5 bases and J lost 7; bases outside the gene matches: 4. CDR3 bases: TGCAGTGCTTCGGGGGGGTATGAGCAGTACTTC. Translated: CSASGGYEQYF.

This clonotype has a count of ten or more. V usage is TRBV2 and J usage is TRBJ2-2; tentatively, D is TRBD2 (6 bases). This CDR3 has 14 amino acids. Germline CDR1 is SNHLY and CDR2 is FYNNEI. V was cut by 4 bases and J by 9 bases, with 15 bases left in between. CDR3 DNA sequence: TGTGCCAGCAGTGGAGGAGCGGAGGGGTGGGAGCTGTTTTTT. Its protein product is CASSGGAEGWELFF. Full variable domain (remainder filled in from reference TRBV2 and TRBJ2-2): EPEVTQTPSHQVTQMGQEVILRCVPISNHLYFYWYRQILGQKVEFLVSFYNNEISEKSEIFDDQFSVERPDGSNFTLKIRSTKLEDSAMYFCASSGGAEGWELFFGEGSRLTVL.